One and the same sample provided the 19 T cell receptor beta chains below, sequenced in a study of cytomegalovirus exposure and HLA in healthy donors. The PCR ran on 60 Vbeta and 13 Jbeta primers. Method: immunoSEQ multiplex PCR; TCRdb's copy keeps in-frame clones and lacks some. The table lists around 120,000 clones, 65% to 80% of them singletons. Input material: PBMCs. The receptors here all came from a human donor in good health.

This chain links TRBV30 with TRBJ2-5; unclear D gene. V was shortened by 4 bases and J by 0 bases, with 12 bases between the two germline ends. Germline-derived CDR1 and CDR2 are GTSNPN and SVGIG (reference sequence). The CDR3 has 14 residues. The CDR3 spells CAWNRATYQETQYF. The DNA of the CDR3 is TGTGCCTGGAATCGAGCGACCTACCAAGAGACCCAGTACTTC.

This clone was recorded a few times. This chain uses TRBV7-8 with TRBJ2-7; 12 bases fit TRBD2. This CDR3 spans 15 amino acids. CDR1 and CDR2 from the germline V gene are SGHVS and FQNEAQ. The trim removed 5 bases at V and 4 bases at J, leaving 6 bases unmatched. DNA for the CDR3: TGTGCCAGCAGCGTTCCTAGCGGGAGGGCTTACGAGCAGTACTTC. Translation: CASSVPSGRAYEQYF.

The chain joins TRBV28 to TRBJ2-3, with TRBD2 identical over 7 bases. Germline-derived CDR1 and CDR2 are MDHEN and SYDVKM. The CDR3 length is 17 residues. After removal of 4 bases from V and 6 bases from J, the junction contained 16 bases not matched to a gene. The CDR3 region has the DNA TGTGCCAGCAGTTCCCTATCGGGGGGTTTTCAACGGGATACGCAGTATTTT. It is translated as CASSSLSGGFQRDTQYF.

V gene TRBV5-1 combines with J gene TRBJ1-1; 9 positions match TRBD1. The V gene end was trimmed by 3 bases and the J gene end by 5 bases; junction bases not matched to a gene: 5. Germline CDR1 reads SGHRS; CDR2 reads YFSETQ. The length of the CDR3 is 14 residues. The CDR3 DNA sequence: TGCGCCAGCAGCTCCGGGACAGGGAAAACTGAAGCTTTCTTT. This codes for CASSSGTGKTEAFF.

The J gene is TRBJ2-2, the V gene TRBV9; possible D gene TRBD2, 7 bases. The length of the CDR3 is 17 residues. The V gene lost 0 bases and the J gene lost 1 base, with 13 bases spanning the gap. Germline CDR1 SGDLS, CDR2 YYNGEE. The CDR3 loop reads CASSVAGGAMNTGELFF. CDR3 nucleotide sequence: TGTGCCAGCAGCGTAGCTGGGGGGGCTATGAACACCGGGGAGCTGTTTTTT.

This clone was observed once. The V and J genes are TRBV19 and TRBJ1-5, with 7 bases identical to TRBD1. CDR1 and CDR2 (germline): LNHDA, SQIVND (reference sequence). V lost 6 bases to trimming and J lost 4 bases; unmatched junction nucleotides: 15. The CDR3 contains 17 residues. In DNA form, the CDR3 reads TGTGCCAGTAGCCCAAGTTGGGACAGTTGGGGTAATCAGCCCCAGCATTTT. This encodes CASSPSWDSWGNQPQHF.

J is TRBJ1-2 and V is TRBV4-2, with 11 bases aligning to TRBD1. Trimming at V came to 2 bases and at J to 8 bases, leaving 7 bases not matched to a gene. Germline loops: CDR1 LGHNA, CDR2 YNFKEQ. This CDR3 comprises 15 residues. The CDR3 DNA is TGTGCCAGCAGCCAATCGGACAGGGGGCCGGGGGGCTACACCTTC. Its translation: CASSQSDRGPGGYTF.

J is TRBJ1-1 and V is TRBV5-1; D unresolved. V was shortened by 0 bases and J by 0 bases, with 6 bases between the two germline ends. CDR1 is SGHRS, CDR2 YFSETQ, per germline. The CDR3 is 14 amino acids. CDR3 sequence reads: CASSLELLNTEAFF. CDR3 bases: TGCGCCAGCAGCTTGGAGCTACTGAACACTGAAGCTTTCTTT.

The chain has TRBV18 and TRBJ2-6; no definite D call. Germline CDR1 KGHSH, CDR2 LQKENI. The V and J ends lost 4 bases and 0 bases respectively, with 7 bases between them. The CDR3 has 15 amino acids. The CDR3, as DNA: TGTGCCAGCTCACTGCGCACCTCTGGGGCCAACGTCCTGACTTTC. Amino acids: CASSLRTSGANVLTF.

This clone was seen a handful of times. The genes are TRBV19 and TRBJ1-5; no definite D call. With 7 bases removed from V and 7 bases from J, the gap between germline ends came to 20 bases. Germline CDR1 LNHDA, CDR2 SQIVND (reference sequence). This CDR3 comprises 15 residues. The CDR3 is CASNSHGGLEQPQHF. CDR3 sequence (DNA): TGTGCCAGTAACAGTCACGGAGGCTTAGAACAGCCCCAGCATTTT.

The V and J genes are TRBV28 and TRBJ2-7; maybe TRBD1 (6 bases). Per germline, CDR1 MDHEN and CDR2 SYDVKM. Trimming shortened V by 3 bases and J by 6 bases, and 15 bases separated the two germline ends. The CDR3 is 14 amino acids. DNA for the CDR3: TGTGCCAGCAGTTTTAGTGGATACAGGGTCGAGCAGTACTTC. Amino acid sequence: CASSFSGYRVEQYF.

The chain carries TRBV30 and TRBJ1-2; D may be TRBD1 (5 bases). CDR1 is GTSNPN, CDR2 SVGIG, per germline (reference sequence). The V end was cut by 4 bases, the J end by 2 bases, with 8 bases between. The CDR3 is 12 amino acids. The CDR3: CAWTPGNYGYTF. The CDR3, as DNA: TGTGCCTGGACCCCAGGGAACTATGGCTACACCTTC.

The V call is TRBV6-1, the J call TRBJ1-4, with 7 bases lining up with TRBD1. V shed 8 bases, J shed 5 bases, and the junction held 8 bases outside the gene matches. The length of the CDR3 is 14 residues. CDR1 and CDR2 from the germline V gene are MNHNS and SASEGT. CDR3 protein: CASYAGTANEKLFF. DNA for the CDR3: TGTGCCAGCTACGCCGGGACAGCAAATGAAAAACTGTTTTTT.

This chain connects TRBV5-1 to TRBJ1-1; 11 positions agree with TRBD1. The V and J ends lost 4 bases and 3 bases, in that order; junction bases with no gene match: 14. This CDR3 contains 18 residues. Germline V gene lookup returns CDR1 SGHRS and CDR2 YFSETQ. The CDR3 protein is CASSGTGTGGDEDTEAFF. The CDR3 bases are TGCGCCAGCAGCGGAACCGGGACAGGGGGAGATGAGGACACTGAAGCTTTCTTT.

J is TRBJ1-1 and V is TRBV6-1; D not resolved. The CDR3 extends over 14 amino acids. V was clipped by 8 bases and J by 6 bases, with 19 bases between them. Germline CDR1 and CDR2: MNHNS and SASEGT. CDR3 DNA sequence: TGTGCCAGCTGTAACAGCCTGAACCTCGCTGAAGCTTTCTTT. Its translation: CASCNSLNLAEAFF.

A remark on this clone: A junction end diverges from the germline sequence, so it may reflect a read error. The rearrangement joins TRBV27 to TRBJ2-6, with D maybe TRBD1 (5 bases). Germline CDR1 and CDR2: MNHEY and SMNVEV (reference sequence). The CDR3 runs to 15 residues. CDR3 in DNA: TGTGCCAGCAGTTTATCGTTGTCTGGGGCCAACGGCCTGACTTTC. This translates into CASSLSLSGANGLTF.

This chain uses TRBV2 with TRBJ1-3; D is possibly TRBD1 (5 bases). Trimming removed 8 bases at V and 4 bases at J, with 12 bases between. Germline CDR1 is SNHLY and CDR2 is FYNNEI. This CDR3 region has 13 residues. CDR3 in DNA: TGTGCCAGCTCTAGGGGATCGGGAAACACCATATATTTT. Translating it yields CASSRGSGNTIYF.

This chain connects TRBV6-4 to TRBJ2-4; D is possibly TRBD2 (6 bases). The CDR3 spans 17 residues. Trimming took off 0 bases at V and 2 bases at J, with 14 bases between the two ends. CDR1 is MRHNA, CDR2 SNTAGT, per germline. Here the CDR3 reads CASSDSTRQITKNIQYF. Here the CDR3 DNA reads TGTGCCAGCAGTGACTCGACTAGGCAGATAACCAAAAACATTCAGTACTTC.

This clone appeared a few times. At one end the junction does not follow the germline gene, possibly because of a read error. The chain uses TRBV7-7 and TRBJ2-1, with 7 bases aligning to TRBD1. The CDR3 covers 13 residues. In germline, CDR1 is SSHAT, CDR2 FNYEAQ (reference sequence). CDR3: CASSYGTDFDLFF. Written as DNA, the CDR3 is TGTGCTAGCAGCTACGGGACAGACTTTGATTTGTTCTTC.